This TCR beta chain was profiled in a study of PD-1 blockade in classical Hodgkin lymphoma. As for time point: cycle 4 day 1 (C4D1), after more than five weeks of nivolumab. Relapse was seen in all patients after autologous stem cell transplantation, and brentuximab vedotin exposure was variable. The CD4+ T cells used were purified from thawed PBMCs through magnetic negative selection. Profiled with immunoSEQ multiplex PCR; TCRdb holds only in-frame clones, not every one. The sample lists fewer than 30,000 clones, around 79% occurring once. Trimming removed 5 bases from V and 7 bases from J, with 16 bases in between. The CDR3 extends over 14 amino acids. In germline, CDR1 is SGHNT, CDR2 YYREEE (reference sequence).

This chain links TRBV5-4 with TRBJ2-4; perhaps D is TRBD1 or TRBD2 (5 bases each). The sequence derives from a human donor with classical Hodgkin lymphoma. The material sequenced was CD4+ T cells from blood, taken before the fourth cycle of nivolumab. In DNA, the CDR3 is TGTGCCAGCAGGGATGAGGGGAACACGAACATTCAGTACTTC. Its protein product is CASRDEGNTNIQYF.